Included here is one T cell receptor (beta chain) sequence, with context. Its specificity is unknown. The sample comes from a study of response to subunit inactivated influenza vaccine. Whole-study findings and limits: The authors suggested that every seasonal influenza vaccination recruits few new T cells.

One entry per CDR3 protein results from TCRdb running MiXCR on the RT-PCR reads. The repertoire holds more than 700,000 distinct CDR3 sequences, around 20% seen once, with roughly 10% in the top ten. Trimming shortened V by 3 bases and J by 13 bases, and 15 bases separated the two germline ends. The CDR3 contains 12 residues. Sequencing used PBMCs from blood, obtained around 5 days after vaccination. The rearrangement joins TRBV12-3 or TRBV12-4 to TRBJ1-2, with D possibly TRBD1 on 6 matching bases. This receptor was taken from a man in his forties or fifties who received an inactivated influenza vaccine. For the CDR3, the DNA is TGTGCCAGCAGTTTTGTAGGGGACACACGCACCTTC. Translating gives CASSFVGDTRTF.